Listed below are T cell receptor beta chains from one sample, sequenced in a study of blood T cell repertoires in COVID-19. This table comes from immunoSEQ multiplex PCR, and its TCRdb copy is limited to in-frame clones, with some not included. Altogether around 100,000 clones are present, about 90% being singletons, with the ten largest covering over 5%. Input material: peripheral blood. The receptors come from a man between 18 and 35 years old with COVID-19, enrolled during active disease. The CDR3 runs from the conserved cysteine through the conserved F or W. Each record gives: CDR3 DNA, CDR3 protein, J gene, V gene, D gene, clone size. D genes are given only for firm matches. Not all rows give a size; the values are once, few, many and, for expanded clones, a class.

DNA: TGTGCCAGCAGCTTAGATGTGGGCAAGCCGCGGGTATACAATGAGCAGTTCTTC
CDR3: CASSLDVGKPRVYNEQFF
J: TRBJ2-1
V: TRBV7-8
D: .
size: .

DNA: TGTGCCAGCAGTTTGAGCCCGAATCAGCCCCAGCATTTT
CDR3: CASSLSPNQPQHF
J: TRBJ1-5
V: TRBV12-3/TRBV12-4
D: .
size: .

DNA: TGTGCCAGCAGCGCCGTCCTCGGGACAGGGGGCTATGGCTACACCTTC
CDR3: CASSAVLGTGGYGYTF
J: TRBJ1-2
V: TRBV27
D: TRBD1
size: once

DNA: TGTGCCAGCAGCGGGTATTATAGCGATCTATACGAGCAGTACTTC
CDR3: CASSGYYSDLYEQYF
J: TRBJ2-7
V: TRBV6-6
D: .
size: .

DNA: TGTGCCAGCAGCCTGACAGGGGTTCAGCCCCAGCATTTT
CDR3: CASSLTGVQPQHF
J: TRBJ1-5
V: TRBV27
D: TRBD1
size: .

DNA: TGTGCCAGCTCACCAAACAGGGGGAGAACTGGAAACACCATATATTTT
CDR3: CASSPNRGRTGNTIYF
J: TRBJ1-3
V: TRBV18
D: TRBD1
size: .

DNA: TGTGCCAGCAGTGGTCCCGGGACAGGGATCTCCTACGAGCAGTACTTC
CDR3: CASSGPGTGISYEQYF
J: TRBJ2-7
V: TRBV2
D: TRBD1
size: .

DNA: TGTGCCAGCAGTGTTGGGGCACACAATCAGCCCCAGCATTTT
CDR3: CASSVGAHNQPQHF
J: TRBJ1-5
V: TRBV2
D: .
size: .

DNA: TGCGCCAGCAGCCAGACAGGGGGCTCCTACGAGCAGTACTTC
CDR3: CASSQTGGSYEQYF
J: TRBJ2-7
V: TRBV4-3
D: TRBD1
size: .

DNA: TGTGCCAGCAGCGTAGGTGAAGGGGCGCATTACAATGAGCAGTTCTTC
CDR3: CASSVGEGAHYNEQFF
J: TRBJ2-1
V: TRBV9
D: .
size: .

DNA: TGTGCCAGCAGCCAAGATCTTTGGGGGAGGCCCTACAATGAGCAGTTCTTC
CDR3: CASSQDLWGRPYNEQFF
J: TRBJ2-1
V: TRBV3-1/TRBV3-2
D: .
size: .

DNA: TGTGCCAGCTCACAACCGGGACTAGCCCAGCCCTACGAGCAGTACTTC
CDR3: CASSQPGLAQPYEQYF
J: TRBJ2-7
V: TRBV18
D: TRBD2
size: .

DNA: TGTGCCAGCAGCGGGACAGGGGGCGGTGGAAACACCATATATTTT
CDR3: CASSGTGGGGNTIYF
J: TRBJ1-3
V: TRBV2
D: TRBD1
size: .

DNA: TGTGCCACCAGCAGCCGACGGGGGATTGGCTACACCTTC
CDR3: CATSSRRGIGYTF
J: TRBJ1-2
V: TRBV15
D: .
size: .

DNA: TGTGCCAGCAGCCACCGGGGACAGGGTGGAAACACCATATATTTT
CDR3: CASSHRGQGGNTIYF
J: TRBJ1-3
V: TRBV14
D: TRBD1
size: .

DNA: TGTGCCATCAGCGCGGGAGGAGGCTATGAGCAGTTCTTC
CDR3: CAISAGGGYEQFF
J: TRBJ2-1
V: TRBV10-3
D: TRBD2
size: .

DNA: TGTGCCAGCAGCTCTTGGACAGGGCGGACCGGGGAGCTGTTTTTT
CDR3: CASSSWTGRTGELFF
J: TRBJ2-2
V: TRBV7-6
D: TRBD1
size: .

DNA: TGTGCCTGGAGCCAAACCGCCTCAGACAGGGGCACTGAAGCTTTCTTT
CDR3: CAWSQTASDRGTEAFF
J: TRBJ1-1
V: TRBV30
D: TRBD1
size: few

DNA: TGTGCCAGCAGGATATTATTAGCGAATCAGCCCCAGCATTTT
CDR3: CASRILLANQPQHF
J: TRBJ1-5
V: TRBV28
D: .
size: .

DNA: TGTGCCAGCAGCGTTGGACAGCACTACGAGCAGTACTTC
CDR3: CASSVGQHYEQYF
J: TRBJ2-7
V: TRBV11-2
D: .
size: .

DNA: TGTGCCAGCAGTGACGCAGGTAACTACGAGCAGTACTTC
CDR3: CASSDAGNYEQYF
J: TRBJ2-7
V: TRBV2
D: .
size: .

DNA: TGTGCCAGCAGCGTAAACAAGTTCTCTGGAAACACCATATATTTT
CDR3: CASSVNKFSGNTIYF
J: TRBJ1-3
V: TRBV11-2
D: .
size: .

DNA: TGTGCCAGCAGCTTGGGGCGGGATACGCAGTATTTT
CDR3: CASSLGRDTQYF
J: TRBJ2-3
V: TRBV5-6
D: .
size: .

DNA: TGTGCCAGCAGCCAAGATGTACTAGCTAGTAATGAGCAGTTCTTC
CDR3: CASSQDVLASNEQFF
J: TRBJ2-1
V: TRBV4-2
D: .
size: few

DNA: TGTGCCAGCAGCTTGGTCGGCTGGAGCTCCTACAATGAGCAGTTCTTC
CDR3: CASSLVGWSSYNEQFF
J: TRBJ2-1
V: TRBV5-4
D: .
size: .

DNA: TGTGCCAGCAGCCCAGCGATAACCCCCGATTCACCCCTCCACTTT
CDR3: CASSPAITPDSPLHF
J: TRBJ1-6
V: TRBV9
D: .
size: .

DNA: TGTGCCACAGCGGGCGGGTCGAACACCGGGGAGCTGTTTTTT
CDR3: CATAGGSNTGELFF
J: TRBJ2-2
V: TRBV24-1
D: .
size: .

DNA: TGTGCCAGCTCACCAAGGACAGGGGACACTGAAGCTTTCTTT
CDR3: CASSPRTGDTEAFF
J: TRBJ1-1
V: TRBV18
D: TRBD1
size: .

DNA: TGTGCCAGCACCCGTGGGGGGATCGGAAACACCATATATTTT
CDR3: CASTRGGIGNTIYF
J: TRBJ1-3
V: TRBV6-5
D: .
size: .

DNA: TGTGCCAGCAACCCCGCCGGTATTTACGAGCAGTACTTC
CDR3: CASNPAGIYEQYF
J: TRBJ2-7
V: TRBV28
D: .
size: .

DNA: TGCGCCAGCAGCCAAGTGGCGGACACTTTAAACATTCAGTACTTC
CDR3: CASSQVADTLNIQYF
J: TRBJ2-4
V: TRBV4-3
D: .
size: .

DNA: TGTGCCAGCAGTCCCCCTCCCGACAGCTCCTATAATTCACCCCTCCACTTT
CDR3: CASSPPPDSSYNSPLHF
J: TRBJ1-6
V: TRBV6-6
D: .
size: .

DNA: TGTGCCAGCTCACCTCTTGGGTATAGCGGTGAACTGCTTTTT
CDR3: CASSPLGYSGELLF
J: TRBJ1-4
V: TRBV18
D: .
size: once

DNA: TGTGCCAGCAGCTTGGGACTAGTTTTCGTCGGGGAGCTGTTTTTT
CDR3: CASSLGLVFVGELFF
J: TRBJ2-2
V: TRBV7-2
D: TRBD2
size: .

DNA: TGTGCCAGCAGTTGGAGTCCCAACACCGGGGAGCTGTTTTTT
CDR3: CASSWSPNTGELFF
J: TRBJ2-2
V: TRBV6-5
D: .
size: .

DNA: TGTGCCAGCAGCCAGACAGGGGTTCAGCCCCAGCATTTT
CDR3: CASSQTGVQPQHF
J: TRBJ1-5
V: TRBV6-5
D: TRBD1
size: .

DNA: TGTGCCAGCTCACCCAGGGTTGACCACGGAAATTCACCCCTCCACTTT
CDR3: CASSPRVDHGNSPLHF
J: TRBJ1-6
V: TRBV18
D: .
size: .